Here is one T cell receptor (beta chain) with its context. Its antigen is not identified. The germline V gene encodes CDR1 SGHTA and CDR2 FQGNSA. The CDR3 is made up of 15 amino acids. V trimming: 5 bases; J trimming: 2 bases; junction bases outside the gene matches: 8. Preparation of the TCRbeta library involved a method that used unique molecular identifiers. MiXCR, applied by TCRdb to the PCR reads, yields one record per CDR3 protein. The sample consists of roughly 790,000 distinct CDR3 sequences, 15% to 20% of them appearing once. The data were obtained in a study of T-cell reconstitution after alpha-beta-depleted transplantation in children. Points from the study as a whole: Reports say that about two months after transplant, the alpha-beta T cells came out of several hundred graft clones that had expanded. In some patients, recipient T cells and intrathymic progenitors surviving conditioning explained high day-60 diversity. Newly generated T cells supplied most T-cell counts and diversity one year post-transplant.

The chain combines TRBV7-2 with TRBJ2-7; TRBD1 agrees at 8 bases. This clonotype originated in a male patient under 18 who had a stem cell transplant for acute lymphoblastic leukemia, so the T cells may come from the graft donor. Material: PBMCs, mostly from graft donor cells, obtained 360 days after TCRalphabeta/CD19-depleted stem cell transplant. This CDR3 reads CASSPGQGGAYEQYF. CDR3 nucleotide sequence: TGTGCCAGCAGCCCCGGACAGGGTGGGGCCTACGAGCAGTACTTC.